One and the same sample provided the 25 T cell receptor beta chains below, sequenced in a study of patients and donors after allogeneic stem cell transplantation. TCRdb used MiXCR to reprocess the RT-PCR reads, holding one entry per CDR3 protein. Among 920,000 or so distinct CDR3 sequences listed, approximately 18% were seen once. Specimen: blood, either unsorted or a sorted T cell fraction (not recorded which). Receptors were obtained from a human donor who was either an allogeneic HSCT recipient or a stem cell or donor lymphocyte infusion donor (not recorded which). It is not recorded whose cells these are; they may come from a transplant donor.

This clonotype was seen only a few times. V is TRBV5-1 and J is TRBJ2-3, with a possible D match to TRBD1 (5 bases). Trimming shortened V by 0 bases and J by 1 base, and 9 bases separated the two germline ends. Germline lookup yields CDR1 SGHRS and CDR2 YFSETQ. The CDR3 loop spans 15 amino acids. CDR3 amino acids: CASSLGQTRTDTQYF. Here the CDR3 DNA reads TGCGCCAGCAGCTTGGGACAGACTCGCACAGATACGCAGTATTTT.

The rearrangement uses TRBV7-2 and TRBJ1-1; perhaps TRBD1 as D (5 bases). Trimming removed 5 bases from V and 11 bases from J, with 15 bases in between. The length of the CDR3 is 12 residues. Germline CDR1 is SGHTA and CDR2 is FQGNSA. In DNA, the CDR3 is TGTGCCAGCAGCCCTGACAGATTTGCTGCTTTCTTT. This translates into CASSPDRFAAFF.

This clonotype was seen ten or more times. The gene calls are TRBV25-1 and TRBJ1-3; no definite D call. From germline, CDR1 is MGHDK and CDR2 SYGVNS. The CDR3 has 13 amino acids. The V gene lost 4 bases and the J gene lost 4 bases, with 8 bases spanning the gap. The CDR3 nucleotides are TGTGCCAGCAGTGTACGGGGAGGAAACACCATATATTTT. This codes for CASSVRGGNTIYF.

Only a few counts were recorded for this clonotype. V gene TRBV20-1 combines with J gene TRBJ1-6; D is undetermined. This CDR3 contains 17 residues. Trimming stripped 1 base from V and 0 bases from J, with 13 bases between. Per germline, CDR1 DFQATT and CDR2 SNEGSKA (reference sequence). The CDR3, as DNA: TGCAGTGCTAGAGCGGCCAGGCGGAGCTCCTATAATTCACCCCTCCACTTT. It translates to CSARAARRSSYNSPLHF.

This clonotype was picked up a small number of times. The V call is TRBV6-1, the J call TRBJ2-7, with 10 bases aligning to TRBD1. CDR3 length equals 15 residues. CDR1 is MNHNS and CDR2 is SASEGT in the germline V gene. The V gene end was trimmed by 6 bases and the J gene end by 0 bases; junction bases not matched to a gene: 5. CDR3 coding DNA: TGTGCCAGCAGCCCCGGGACAGGGGTCTCCTACGAGCAGTACTTC. Protein: CASSPGTGVSYEQYF.

The genes are TRBV24-1 and TRBJ2-2; D gene unclear. The V and J ends lost 9 bases and 1 base respectively, with 5 bases between them. Per germline, CDR1 KGHDR and CDR2 SFDVKD. The CDR3 totals 12 residues. CDR3 sequence (DNA): TGTGCCACCGGTTGGAACACCGGGGAGCTGTTTTTT. This translates into CATGWNTGELFF.

This sequence joins TRBV12-3 or TRBV12-4 and TRBJ2-1, with TRBD2 identical over 8 bases. V dropped 3 bases and J dropped 5; count of bases not matched to a gene: 3. The CDR3 loop spans 14 amino acids. This chain's CDR3 is CASSFPGRDNEQFF. The DNA for the CDR3 is TGTGCCAGCAGTTTTCCCGGGAGGGACAATGAGCAGTTCTTC.

This clonotype was seen a handful of times. The chain links TRBV30 to TRBJ2-1; 7 bases map to TRBD1. Germline trimming cut 5 bases from V and 8 bases from J; bases unmatched to any gene: 6. The CDR3 is 12 residues long. Germline V gene sequence: CDR1 GTSNPN, CDR2 SVGIG (reference sequence). CDR3: CAWDREIHEQFF. CDR3 nucleotides: TGTGCCTGGGACAGGGAAATCCATGAGCAGTTCTTC.

This clonotype has only a few counts. A read error likely explains this, since a far larger clone differs by one base. The rearrangement links TRBV7-9 to TRBJ2-5; D remains ambiguous. Per germline, CDR1 SEHNR and CDR2 FQNEAQ (reference sequence). The V end was cut by 1 base, the J end by 6 bases, with 3 bases between. This CDR3 is built from 11 residues. The CDR3 coding sequence is TGTGCCAGCAGCTTAGAAAAGACCCAGTACTTC. Encoded protein: CASSLEKTQYF.

This clonotype was detected a few times. The genes are TRBV20-1 and TRBJ2-1; a possible D gene is TRBD2 (5 bases). The CDR3 has 17 residues. Germline lookup yields CDR1 DFQATT and CDR2 SNEGSKA (reference sequence). The V gene lost 1 base and the J gene lost 0 bases, with 16 bases spanning the gap. The CDR3 DNA sequence: TGCAGTGCTAGAGGGCTTGGGGAGTTTAGCTCCTACAATGAGCAGTTCTTC. This sequence encodes CSARGLGEFSSYNEQFF.

This clonotype was seen a handful of times. The chain joins TRBV5-1 to TRBJ2-2; TRBD1 aligns across 7 bases. Germline CDR1 is SGHRS and CDR2 is YFSETQ. The V and J ends lost 1 base and 0 bases, in that order; junction bases with no gene match: 6. CDR3 length: 17 residues. The CDR3 region has the DNA TGCGCCAGCAGCTTGACACAGGGGTTTACGAACACCGGGGAGCTGTTTTTT. It specifies CASSLTQGFTNTGELFF.

The chain combines TRBV20-1 with TRBJ1-6, with TRBD1 matching over 7 bases. The CDR3 spans 14 residues. Germline assignment: CDR1 DFQATT and CDR2 SNEGSKA (reference sequence). Trimming at V came to 2 bases and at J to 7 bases, leaving 5 bases not matched to a gene. The CDR3 is CSARLGQLNSPLHF. The CDR3 DNA follows: TGCAGTGCTAGATTGGGACAGCTAAATTCACCCCTCCACTTT.

This rearrangement joins TRBV15 to TRBJ2-5, with a weak D call TRBD1 (6 bases). Trimming left V 0 bases short and J 5 bases short, with 10 bases between. Germline V CDR1 and CDR2: LNHNV, YYDKDF (reference sequence). The CDR3 consists of 14 residues. CDR3 sequence (DNA): TGTGCCACCAGCAGAGATCTTACAGGGGAGACCCAGTACTTC. This codes for CATSRDLTGETQYF.

V gene TRBV10-3 combines with J gene TRBJ1-3, with 7 bases fitting TRBD1. V was pared by 4 bases and J by 0 bases, with 9 bases of the junction left unmatched. Germline CDR1 ENHRY, CDR2 SYGVKD. This CDR3 region has 17 residues. The CDR3 loop is CAISAFGTATSGNTIYF. CDR3 coding DNA: TGTGCCATCAGTGCCTTTGGGACAGCGACCTCTGGAAACACCATATATTTT.

This clonotype was counted between two and nine times. Mismatch with germline at one junction end may stem from a read error. The rearrangement uses TRBV6-5 and TRBJ1-2; 9 positions agree with TRBD1. Germline assignment: CDR1 MNHEY and CDR2 SVGAGI. This CDR3 comprises 14 residues. CDR3 DNA sequence: TGTGCCAGCAGATACTCCCGGGACAGGGCCGGCTACACCTTC. It is translated as CASRYSRDRAGYTF.

Only a few counts were recorded for this clonotype. The gene calls are TRBV13 and TRBJ2-6, with D possibly being TRBD2 (5 bases). Germline CDR1 reads PRHDT; CDR2 reads FYEKMQ (reference sequence). The length of the CDR3 is 19 residues. V was clipped by 2 bases and J by 0 bases, with 17 bases between them. CDR3 DNA: TGTGCCAGCAGCTTATTTGGACTCTCACCTGACTCTGGGGCCAACGTCCTGACTTTC. Translating it yields CASSLFGLSPDSGANVLTF.

This clonotype was observed a few times. The gene calls are TRBV12-3 or TRBV12-4 and TRBJ1-1; D might be TRBD1 (5 bases). This CDR3 comprises 12 residues. The ends were cut back, 6 bases at V and 5 bases at J, with 10 bases in the middle. The CDR3 is CASSVTETEAFF. CDR3 coding DNA: TGTGCCAGCAGCGTGACAGAGACTGAAGCTTTCTTT.

This clonotype appeared a few times. The chain carries TRBV12-3 or TRBV12-4 and TRBJ1-1, with D hard to call. CDR3 length: 15 amino acids. With 5 bases removed from V and 3 bases from J, the gap between germline ends came to 16 bases. Here the CDR3 reads CASSLTQRADTEAFF. CDR3 nucleotide sequence: TGTGCCAGCAGTCTCACCCAGAGGGCAGACACTGAAGCTTTCTTT.

V and J are TRBV20-1 and TRBJ1-1; D ambiguous. The CDR3 is 12 amino acids. CDR1 and CDR2 (germline): DFQATT, SNEGSKA (reference sequence). Trimming left V 4 bases short and J 6 bases short, with 12 bases between. The CDR3 coding sequence is TGCAGTGCTACATCATCGGTCGCTGAAGCTTTCTTT. Its translation is CSATSSVAEAFF.

The chain couples TRBV7-9 to TRBJ1-1; no reliable D call. Germline loops: CDR1 SEHNR, CDR2 FQNEAQ (reference sequence). Between the trimmed V and J ends, which lost 3 bases and 0 bases, there was a span of 11 bases. There are 15 residues in the CDR3. The chain's CDR3 is CASSLVGEMNTEAFF. Written as DNA, the CDR3 is TGTGCCAGCAGCTTGGTTGGGGAAATGAACACTGAAGCTTTCTTT.

This chain connects TRBV6-1 to TRBJ1-2; D call uncertain. The ends were cut back, 6 bases at V and 0 bases at J, with 11 bases in the middle. Per germline, CDR1 MNHNS and CDR2 SASEGT. The CDR3 extends over 14 amino acids. DNA of the CDR3: TGTGCCAGCAGACCTCGGAGCACTAACTATGGCTACACCTTC. This translates into CASRPRSTNYGYTF.

A note on this clonotype: An end of the junction does not agree with germline; a read error may underlie this. The V and J genes are TRBV7-6 and TRBJ1-4; no firm D call. Germline CDR1 reads SGHVS; CDR2 reads FNYEAQ. The CDR3 has 14 amino acids. CDR3 protein: CASSPTSTDEKLFF. Written as DNA, the CDR3 is TGTGCCAGCAGCCCGACATCAACTGATGAAAAACTGTTTTTT.

This clonotype showed up just a few times. This chain connects TRBV5-1 to TRBJ2-3, with D uncertain. CDR3 size: 16 residues. From germline, CDR1 is SGHRS and CDR2 YFSETQ. Trimming removed 5 bases at V and 0 bases at J, with 16 bases between. CDR3 amino acids: CASSTFDRLSTDTQYF. In DNA form, the CDR3 reads TGCGCCAGCAGTACCTTCGACCGACTCAGCACAGATACGCAGTATTTT. The full variable domain, in which reference TRBV5-1 and TRBJ2-3 provide the parts outside the CDR3, is KAGVTQTPRYLIKTRGQQVTLSCSPISGHRSVSWYQQTPGQGLQFLFEYFSETQRNKGNFPGRFSGRQFSNSRSEMNVSTLELGDSALYLCASSTFDRLSTDTQYFGPGTRLTVL.

This clonotype was seen a handful of times. The rearrangement joins TRBV29-1 to TRBJ2-7; D is perhaps TRBD2 (6 bases). V was trimmed by 0 bases and J by 0 bases, leaving 21 bases between them. Germline CDR1 reads SQVTM; CDR2 reads ANQGSEA. CDR3 size: 18 residues. CDR3 nucleotides: TGCAGCGTTGAAGAGGGTCTAGGGCCTACGACTAGCTCCTACGAGCAGTACTTC. Translating gives CSVEEGLGPTTSSYEQYF.

This clonotype was picked up a small number of times. This chain connects TRBV13 to TRBJ2-7; 10 nucleotides align to TRBD1. Germline CDR1 and CDR2: PRHDT and FYEKMQ (reference sequence). This CDR3 has 16 amino acids. The junction had 7 bases not matched to a gene; V was cut back by 1 base and J by 4 bases. The CDR3, as DNA: TGTGCCAGCAGCTTAGAGAGGACAGGGGGTATGTACGAGCAGTACTTC. Translating gives CASSLERTGGMYEQYF.